Listed below are T cell receptor beta chains from one sample, sequenced in a study of regulatory T cells in long-lasting Graves disease. TCRdb processed the multiplex PCR reads anew with MiXCR; each CDR3 protein has one entry. The repertoire holds some 450,000 distinct CDR3 sequences, with less than 20% as singletons. The same data also contributed to another study, on T cells in Graves' hyperthyroidism and ophthalmopathy.

The input for sequencing was peripheral blood mononuclear cells (PBMCs), taken at new diagnosis, from a patient treated with antithyroid drugs. The receptors were gathered from a woman aged 25-40 years with Graves disease. Both conserved end residues are part of each CDR3. A D gene is named only where the DNA matches it firmly. Some rows have no size entry. The others give once, few or many, or a class for an expanded clone.

j_call clone_size v_call d_call cdr3_aa cdr3_nt
TRBJ2-1 many TRBV20-1 TRBD2 CSARPAGGMDEQFF TGCAGTGCTAGACCAGCGGGAGGAATGGATGAGCAGTTCTTC
TRBJ1-2 many TRBV6-5 TRBD1 CASSSPQGQGTHYGYTF TGTGCCAGCAGTTCGCCCCAAGGACAGGGGACCCACTATGGCTACACCTTC
TRBJ2-7 many TRBV6-1 TRBD1 CASSRRDRYYEQYF TGTGCCAGCAGTAGACGGGACAGGTACTACGAGCAGTACTTC
TRBJ2-7 few TRBV27 NA CASSHGGYLSSYEQYF TGTGCCAGCAGTCATGGCGGGTACCTGAGCTCCTACGAGCAGTACTTC
TRBJ1-4 NA TRBV19 NA CASSPDAEGSEKLFF TGTGCCAGTAGTCCTGACGCGGAGGGGAGTGAAAAACTGTTTTTT
TRBJ2-1 many TRBV20-1 NA CSAREPTRSGDEQFF TGCAGTGCTAGAGAGCCGACTAGATCGGGGGATGAGCAGTTCTTC
TRBJ1-2 many TRBV11-2 NA CASSLVEIRGYGYTF TGTGCCAGCAGCTTAGTGGAGATCCGCGGGTATGGCTACACCTTC
TRBJ2-5 many TRBV6-2/TRBV6-3 NA CASSYLSGNQETQYF TGTGCCAGCAGTTACCTATCTGGGAATCAAGAGACCCAGTACTTC
TRBJ2-1 NA TRBV7-2 NA CASRAGSILGEQFF TGTGCCAGCAGGGCAGGGTCGATCTTGGGTGAGCAGTTCTTC
TRBJ2-7 many TRBV20-1 NA CSARDSNRYEQYF TGCAGTGCTAGAGACAGTAACCGCTACGAGCAGTACTTC
TRBJ1-4 NA TRBV6-1 NA CASSEASANYEKLFF TGTGCCAGCAGTGAAGCGTCGGCAAACTACGAAAAACTGTTTTTT
TRBJ1-1 many TRBV27 NA CASSSRGGTLGAFF TGTGCCAGCAGTTCCAGAGGGGGGACCCTGGGTGCTTTCTTT
TRBJ1-1 many TRBV18 NA CASSPTFGVNTEAFF TGTGCCAGCTCACCGACCTTCGGGGTGAACACTGAAGCTTTCTTT
TRBJ1-1 many TRBV7-2 NA CASSLEVTAEAFF TGTGCCAGCAGTTTAGAGGTCACAGCGGAAGCTTTCTTT
TRBJ2-7 many TRBV6-5 TRBD2 CASSFHRAGGLTYEQYF TGTGCCAGCAGTTTCCATCGAGCGGGAGGGCTCACCTACGAGCAGTACTTC
TRBJ2-1 many TRBV11-2 NA CASSLVAGSYNEQFF TGTGCCAGCAGCTTAGTGGCGGGATCCTACAATGAGCAGTTCTTC
TRBJ2-1 few TRBV10-2 NA CASSSQGVINNEQFF TGCGCCAGCAGTTCACAGGGCGTTATAAACAATGAGCAGTTCTTC
TRBJ2-2 many TRBV28 NA CASIPRPQNTGELFF TGTGCCAGCATCCCCCGGCCGCAGAACACCGGGGAGCTGTTTTTT
TRBJ2-3 many TRBV7-2 NA CASSSYELAGDTQYF TGTGCCAGCAGCTCTTACGAGCTCGCCGGAGATACGCAGTATTTT
TRBJ1-2 many TRBV28 TRBD1 CASIGTAYGYTF TGTGCCAGCATAGGGACAGCGTATGGCTACACCTTC
TRBJ2-5 NA TRBV6-5 NA CASSYRPTGETQYF TGTGCCAGCAGTTACCGGCCGACGGGAGAGACCCAGTACTTC
TRBJ1-2 few TRBV7-9 TRBD1 CASSSPTGFDYGYTF TGTGCCAGCAGCAGCCCGACAGGGTTCGACTATGGCTACACCTTC
TRBJ2-1 many TRBV20-1 TRBD2 CSARDLTSGGNEQFF TGCAGTGCTAGAGATCTGACTAGCGGGGGGAATGAGCAGTTCTTC
TRBJ1-1 NA TRBV10-3 NA CAISESRDLFTEAFF TGTGCCATCAGTGAGTCCAGGGATCTTTTCACTGAAGCTTTCTTT
TRBJ2-7 NA TRBV5-8 TRBD2 CASSPGTSVGEQYF TGTGCCAGCAGCCCCGGGACTAGCGTGGGCGAGCAGTACTTC
TRBJ2-3 few TRBV9 TRBD1 CASSPGTGDTDTQYF TGTGCCAGCAGCCCCGGGACAGGGGACACAGATACGCAGTATTTT
TRBJ2-1 many TRBV7-2 TRBD1 CASSQKQGALTAGEQFF TGTGCCAGCAGCCAAAAACAGGGGGCACTAACGGCTGGTGAGCAGTTCTTC
TRBJ1-1 many TRBV3-1 TRBD1 CASTLLGGAEAFF TGTGCCAGCACCCTACTAGGGGGCGCTGAAGCTTTCTTT
TRBJ1-5 few TRBV4-2 NA CASSQVVQGNQPQHF TGTGCCAGCAGCCAAGTGGTACAGGGTAATCAGCCCCAGCATTTT
TRBJ2-5 many TRBV28 TRBD1 CASSSRDRKGETQYF TGTGCCAGCAGTTCCCGGGACAGGAAAGGAGAGACCCAGTACTTC
TRBJ1-2 NA TRBV20-1 NA CSARDLTERYGYTF TGCAGTGCTAGGGATTTGACAGAGAGGTATGGCTACACCTTC
TRBJ2-1 many TRBV20-1 TRBD2 CSARSSGRVVRDEQFF TGCAGTGCTAGGAGTAGCGGGAGGGTTGTACGGGATGAGCAGTTCTTC
TRBJ2-1 NA TRBV6-1 NA CASSLGAGSKYNEQFF TGTGCCAGCAGTCTGGGGGCGGGTTCGAAATACAATGAGCAGTTCTTC
TRBJ1-2 NA TRBV3-1 NA CASSQEKGDGYTF TGTGCCAGCAGCCAAGAAAAAGGCGATGGCTACACCTTC
TRBJ2-2 NA TRBV29-1 NA CSVGGTGELFF TGCAGCGTTGGGGGGACCGGGGAGCTGTTTTTT
TRBJ2-7 NA TRBV5-8 TRBD1 CASSLGTGDAYEQYF TGTGCCAGCAGCTTGGGGACAGGGGACGCCTACGAGCAGTACTTC
TRBJ1-2 few TRBV24-1 NA CATSEPTGNYGYTF TGTGCCACCAGTGAACCTACAGGGAACTATGGCTACACCTTC
TRBJ1-6 NA TRBV7-2 NA CASSLTGESSPLHF TGTGCCAGCAGCTTAACAGGAGAAAGTTCACCCCTCCACTTT
TRBJ1-1 many TRBV6-1 NA CAGSLNTEAFF TGTGCCGGCTCACTGAACACTGAAGCTTTCTTT
TRBJ2-1 many TRBV7-6 NA CASSRLADSSYNEQFF TGTGCCAGCAGCCGGTTAGCGGATAGCTCCTACAATGAGCAGTTCTTC
TRBJ2-3 many TRBV6-1 NA CASSVFRTDTQYF TGTGCCAGCAGTGTCTTCCGAACCGATACGCAGTATTTT
TRBJ2-3 few TRBV29-1 NA CSVDTQYF TGCAGCGTAGATACGCAGTATTTT